This TCR beta chain originates from a study of vaccination and CD4 T cells after COVID-19. Regarding this clonotype: Its target is unknown.

Looked up from germline, CDR1 is SNHLY and CDR2 is FYNNEI. This CDR3 spans 16 amino acids. V dropped 5 bases and J dropped 5; count of bases not matched to a gene: 11. Indicated treatment: roughly ten-day PBMC culture with coronavirus spike peptide pools or control peptides (ViraFEST assay). According to the study, CD4+ T cells from the unexposed donor were gathered ahead of the COVID-19 pandemic (2011-2018). At the Johns Hopkins FTIC core, DNA taken from cultured CD4+ T cells was sequenced by way of the Oncomine TCR Beta short-read assay. Using the QIAamp micro DNA kit, genomic DNA was extracted from the CD4+ T cells that had been cultured. TCRdb itself ran the PCR reads through MiXCR, one entry per CDR3 protein. The data show over 8,500 distinct CDR3 sequences, approximately 30% seen once.

Source material: CD4+ T cells from blood, cultured in vitro. The V and J genes are TRBV2 and TRBJ2-1; 8 nucleotides match TRBD2. This TCR derives from a human donor in good health. This CDR3 is CASSSGGSGSHNEQFF. DNA for the CDR3: TGTGCCAGCAGTAGCGGAGGGAGCGGGAGTCACAATGAGCAGTTCTTC.